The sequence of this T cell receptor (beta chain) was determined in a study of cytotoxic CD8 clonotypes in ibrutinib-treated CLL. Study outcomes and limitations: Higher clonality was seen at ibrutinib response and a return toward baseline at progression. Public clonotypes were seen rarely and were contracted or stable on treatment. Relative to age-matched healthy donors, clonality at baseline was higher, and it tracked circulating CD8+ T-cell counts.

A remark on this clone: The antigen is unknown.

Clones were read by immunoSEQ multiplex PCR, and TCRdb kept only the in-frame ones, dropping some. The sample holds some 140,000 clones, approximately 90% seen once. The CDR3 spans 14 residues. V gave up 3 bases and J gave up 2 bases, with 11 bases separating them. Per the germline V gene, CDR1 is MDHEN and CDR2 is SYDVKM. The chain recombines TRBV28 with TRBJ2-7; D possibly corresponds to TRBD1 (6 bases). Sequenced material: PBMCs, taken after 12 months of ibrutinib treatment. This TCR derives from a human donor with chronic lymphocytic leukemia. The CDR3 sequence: CASSLRGTTYEQYF. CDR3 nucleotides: TGTGCCAGCAGTTTGAGGGGGACAACCTACGAGCAGTACTTC.